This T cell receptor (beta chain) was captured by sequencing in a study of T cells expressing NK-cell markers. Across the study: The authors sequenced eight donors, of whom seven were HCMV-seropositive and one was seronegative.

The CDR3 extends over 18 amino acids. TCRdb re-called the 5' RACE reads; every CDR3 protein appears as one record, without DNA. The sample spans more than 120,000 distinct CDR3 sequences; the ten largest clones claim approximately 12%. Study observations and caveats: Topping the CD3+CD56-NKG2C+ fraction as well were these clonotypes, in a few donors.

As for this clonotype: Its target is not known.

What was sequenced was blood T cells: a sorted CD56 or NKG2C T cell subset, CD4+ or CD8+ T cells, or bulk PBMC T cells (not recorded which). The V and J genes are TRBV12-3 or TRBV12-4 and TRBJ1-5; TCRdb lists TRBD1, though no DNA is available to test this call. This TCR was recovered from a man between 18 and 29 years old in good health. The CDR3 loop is CASSLQHLGQGANQPQHF.